This TCR beta chain appears in the sequencing data of a study of blood T cells in healthy people across ages. There are many counts of this clonotype. The germline V gene encodes CDR1 DFQATT and CDR2 SNEGSKA (reference sequence). The CDR3 runs 15 residues. Deletions cut 3 bases from V and 0 bases from J, with 9 bases between. It was with a sample-barcoded 5' primer and a J-beta primer mix that a second PCR of about 7 to 12 cycles was run. From the 5' RACE reads, TCRdb called clonotypes with MiXCR, one entry per CDR3 protein. In the table there are around 900,000 distinct CDR3 sequences, under 35% of which are singletons.

Specimen: blood. This TCR derives from a woman of 80 years or more in good health. The V call is TRBV20-1, the J call TRBJ1-6, with D hard to call. The CDR3 sequence: CSARELSSYNSPLHF. In nucleotides, the CDR3 is TGCAGTGCTAGGGAGTTGAGCTCCTATAATTCACCCCTCCACTTT.